Detailed here is one T cell receptor (beta chain). This sample was included in a study of cytomegalovirus exposure and HLA in healthy donors. The wider study: There were several hundred genotyped donors. Of these, about 86% fell in the genetic ancestry cluster associated with self-reported Caucasian donors.

Germline values: CDR1 SGHDT, CDR2 YYEEEE. CDR3 length: 15 residues. Trimming removed 3 bases at V and 3 bases at J, with 12 bases between. A multiplex PCR was run with 60 Vbeta primers and 13 Jbeta primers. The repertoire was sequenced with immunoSEQ multiplex PCR; TCRdb's copy has only in-frame clones and lacks some. The sample includes approximately 190,000 clones, around 90% of them seen just once. This TCR was sampled from a boy between 2 and 15 years old in good health and CMV-seronegative. Sequencing was carried out using PBMCs. V is TRBV5-6 and J is TRBJ1-4, with D unresolved. Here the CDR3 reads CASSSASGSNEKLFF. The CDR3 nucleotides read TGTGCCAGCAGCTCGGCCTCAGGTTCTAATGAAAAACTGTTTTTT.